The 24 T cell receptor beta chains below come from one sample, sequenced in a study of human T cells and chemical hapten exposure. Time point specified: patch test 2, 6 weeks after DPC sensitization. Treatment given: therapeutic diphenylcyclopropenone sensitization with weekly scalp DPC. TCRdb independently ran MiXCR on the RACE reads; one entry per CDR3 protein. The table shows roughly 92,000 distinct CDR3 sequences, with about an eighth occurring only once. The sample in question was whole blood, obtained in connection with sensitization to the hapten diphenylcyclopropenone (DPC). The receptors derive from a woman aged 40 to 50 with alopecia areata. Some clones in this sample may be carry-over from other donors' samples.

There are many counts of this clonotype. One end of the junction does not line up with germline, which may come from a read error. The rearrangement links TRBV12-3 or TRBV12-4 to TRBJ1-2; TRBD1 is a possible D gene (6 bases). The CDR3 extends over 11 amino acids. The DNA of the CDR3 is TGTGCCAGCAGTTTGGGACACGACAAGGACTTC. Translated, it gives CASSLGHDKDF.

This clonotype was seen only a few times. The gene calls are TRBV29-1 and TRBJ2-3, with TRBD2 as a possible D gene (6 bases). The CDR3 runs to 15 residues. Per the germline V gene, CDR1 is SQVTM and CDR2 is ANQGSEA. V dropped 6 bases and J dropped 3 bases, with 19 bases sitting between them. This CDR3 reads CSVRGSWGRTDTQYF. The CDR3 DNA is TGCAGCGTGAGGGGTAGCTGGGGGAGGACAGATACGCAGTATTTT.

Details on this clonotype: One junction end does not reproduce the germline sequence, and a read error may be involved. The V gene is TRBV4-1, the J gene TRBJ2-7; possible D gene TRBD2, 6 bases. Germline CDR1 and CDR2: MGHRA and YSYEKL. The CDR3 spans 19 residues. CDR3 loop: CVSSQDRTCGVKSVYEQYF. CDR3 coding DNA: TGCGTCAGCAGCCAAGACCGGACGTGCGGGGTGAAATCTGTCTACGAGCAGTACTTC.

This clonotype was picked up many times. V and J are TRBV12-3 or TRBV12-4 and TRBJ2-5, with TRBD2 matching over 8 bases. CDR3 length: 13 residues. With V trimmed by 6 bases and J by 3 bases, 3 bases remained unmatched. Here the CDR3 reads CASSPGLEETQYF. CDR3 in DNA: TGTGCCAGCAGCCCGGGACTAGAAGAGACCCAGTACTTC.

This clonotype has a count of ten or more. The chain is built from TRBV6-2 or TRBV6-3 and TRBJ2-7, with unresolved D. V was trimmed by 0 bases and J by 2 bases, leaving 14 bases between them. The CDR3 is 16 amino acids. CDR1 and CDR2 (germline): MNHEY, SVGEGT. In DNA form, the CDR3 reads TGTGCCAGCAGTTACTCGTCCTCCGGCCGTCCCTACGAGCAGTACTTC. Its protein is CASSYSSSGRPYEQYF.

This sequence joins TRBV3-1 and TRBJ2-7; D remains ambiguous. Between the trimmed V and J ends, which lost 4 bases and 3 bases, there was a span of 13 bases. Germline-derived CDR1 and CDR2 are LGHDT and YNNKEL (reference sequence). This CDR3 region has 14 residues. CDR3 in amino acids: CASSLRARNYEQYF. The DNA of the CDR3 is TGTGCCAGCAGCCTAAGGGCGAGGAACTACGAGCAGTACTTC.

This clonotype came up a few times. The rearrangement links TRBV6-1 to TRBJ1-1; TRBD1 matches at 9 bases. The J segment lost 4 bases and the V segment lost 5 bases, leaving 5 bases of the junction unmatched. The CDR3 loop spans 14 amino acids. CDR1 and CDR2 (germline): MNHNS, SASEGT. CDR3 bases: TGTGCCAGCAGTAACAGGGGGCTGAGCACTGAAGCTTTCTTT. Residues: CASSNRGLSTEAFF.

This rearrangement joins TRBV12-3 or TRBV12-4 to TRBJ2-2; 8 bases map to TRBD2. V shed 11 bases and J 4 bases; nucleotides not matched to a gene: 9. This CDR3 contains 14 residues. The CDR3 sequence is CAHGTGLATGELFF. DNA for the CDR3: TGTGCCCACGGAACTGGACTAGCCACCGGGGAGCTGTTTTTT.

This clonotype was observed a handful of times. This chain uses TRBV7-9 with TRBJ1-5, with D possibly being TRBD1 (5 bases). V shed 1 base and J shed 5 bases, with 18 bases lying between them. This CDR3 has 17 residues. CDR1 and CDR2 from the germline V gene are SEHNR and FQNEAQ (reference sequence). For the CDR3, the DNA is TGTGCCAGCAGCTTAGATTTCGGCCAGCTGGGGCATCAGCCCCAGCATTTT. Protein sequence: CASSLDFGQLGHQPQHF.

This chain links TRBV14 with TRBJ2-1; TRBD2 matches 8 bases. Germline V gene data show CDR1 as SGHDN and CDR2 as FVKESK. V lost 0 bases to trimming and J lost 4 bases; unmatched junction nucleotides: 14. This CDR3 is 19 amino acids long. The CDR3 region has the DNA TGTGCCAGCAGCCAAGACCTAGCGGGTACTCGGGGTTTATACAATGAGCAGTTCTTC. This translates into CASSQDLAGTRGLYNEQFF. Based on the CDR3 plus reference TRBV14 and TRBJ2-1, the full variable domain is EAGVTQFPSHSVIEKGQTVTLRCDPISGHDNLYWYRRVMGKEIKFLLHFVKESKQDESGMPNNRFLAERTGGTYSTLKVQPAELEDSGVYFCASSQDLAGTRGLYNEQFFGPGTRLTVL.

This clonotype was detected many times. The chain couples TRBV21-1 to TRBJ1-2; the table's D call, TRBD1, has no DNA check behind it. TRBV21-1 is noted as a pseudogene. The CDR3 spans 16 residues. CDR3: CASSKPLGQSNYGYTF. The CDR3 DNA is TGTGCCAGCAGCAAACCCTTGGGACAGAGCAACTATGGCTACACCTTC.

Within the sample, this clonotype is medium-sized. The CDR3 region is CSALAGGESGYTF. The CDR3 coding sequence is TGCAGCGCTCTAGCAGGGGGCGAGTCTGGCTACACCTTC. This sequence joins TRBV29-1 and TRBJ1-2; 8 bases map to TRBD1. The CDR3 spans 13 residues. J was trimmed by 7 bases and V by 7 bases; bases with no gene match: 11. Germline lookup yields CDR1 SQVTM and CDR2 ANQGSEA. The full variable domain, completed using reference TRBV29-1 and TRBJ1-2, is SAVISQKPSRDICQRGTSLTIQCQVDSQVTMMFWYRQQPGQSLTLIATANQGSEATYESGFVIDKFPISRPNLTFSTLTVSNMSPEDSSIYLCSALAGGESGYTFGSGTRLTVV.

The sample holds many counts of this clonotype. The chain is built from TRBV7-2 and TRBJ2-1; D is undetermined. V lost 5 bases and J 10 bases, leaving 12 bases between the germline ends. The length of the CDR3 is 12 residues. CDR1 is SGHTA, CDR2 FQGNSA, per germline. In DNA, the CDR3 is TGTGCCAGCAGCACCCAAATTAACGAGCAGTTCTTC. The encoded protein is CASSTQINEQFF.

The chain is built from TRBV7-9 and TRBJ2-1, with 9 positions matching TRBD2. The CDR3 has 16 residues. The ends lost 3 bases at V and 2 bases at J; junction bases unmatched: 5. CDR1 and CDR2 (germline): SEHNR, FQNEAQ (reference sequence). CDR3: CASSFSTSGPYNEQFF. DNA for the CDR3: TGTGCCAGCAGCTTCTCCACTAGCGGGCCCTACAATGAGCAGTTCTTC.

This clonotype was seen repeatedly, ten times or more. This chain's CDR3 is CASSLGLPVGEQFF. CDR3 bases: TGTGCCAGCAGCCTTGGACTCCCCGTGGGGGAGCAGTTCTTC. V usage is TRBV7-3 and J usage is TRBJ2-1, with D maybe TRBD2 (5 bases). Trimming cost V 5 bases and J 10 bases, with 18 bases left between them. The CDR3 extends over 14 amino acids. Germline V gives CDR1 SGHTA, CDR2 FQGTGA.

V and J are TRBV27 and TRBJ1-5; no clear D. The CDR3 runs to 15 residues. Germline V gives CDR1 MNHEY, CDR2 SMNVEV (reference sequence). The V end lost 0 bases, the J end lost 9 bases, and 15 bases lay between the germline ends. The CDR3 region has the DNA TGTGCCAGCAGTTTATCGGGCCGAGCATATGGGCCCCAGCATTTT. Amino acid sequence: CASSLSGRAYGPQHF.

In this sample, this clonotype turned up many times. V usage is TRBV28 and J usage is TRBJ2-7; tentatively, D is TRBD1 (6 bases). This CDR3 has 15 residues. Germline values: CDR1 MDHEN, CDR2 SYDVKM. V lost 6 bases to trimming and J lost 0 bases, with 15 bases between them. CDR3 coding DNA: TGTGCCAGCAGAGGCTCAGGGGTTTTCTCCTACGAGCAGTACTTC. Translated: CASRGSGVFSYEQYF.

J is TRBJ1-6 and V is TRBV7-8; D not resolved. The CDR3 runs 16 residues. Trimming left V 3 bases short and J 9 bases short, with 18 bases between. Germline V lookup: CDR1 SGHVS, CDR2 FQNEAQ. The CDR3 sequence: CASSFSDRREFSPLHF. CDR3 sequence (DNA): TGTGCCAGCAGCTTTTCTGATAGGAGGGAGTTTTCACCCCTCCACTTT.

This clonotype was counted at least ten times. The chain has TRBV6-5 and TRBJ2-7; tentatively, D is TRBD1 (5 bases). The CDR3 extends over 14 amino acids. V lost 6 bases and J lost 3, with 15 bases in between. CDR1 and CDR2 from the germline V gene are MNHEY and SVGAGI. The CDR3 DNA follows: TGTGCCAGCAGCCGAGATGAACAGGTCTACGAGCAGTACTTC. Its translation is CASSRDEQVYEQYF.

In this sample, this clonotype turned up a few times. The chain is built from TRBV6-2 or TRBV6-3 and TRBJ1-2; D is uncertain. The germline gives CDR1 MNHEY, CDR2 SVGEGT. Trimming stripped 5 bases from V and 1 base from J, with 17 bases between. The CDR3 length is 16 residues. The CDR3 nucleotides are TGTGCCAGCAGTCCGCTAGAAGACCCTTTTAACTATGGCTACACCTTC. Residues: CASSPLEDPFNYGYTF.

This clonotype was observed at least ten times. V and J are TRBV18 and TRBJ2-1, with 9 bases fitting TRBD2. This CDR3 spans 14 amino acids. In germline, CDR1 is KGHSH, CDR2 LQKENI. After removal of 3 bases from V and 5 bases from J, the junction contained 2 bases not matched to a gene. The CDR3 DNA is TGTGCCAGCTCACCCGGGACTAGCCACAATGAGCAGTTCTTC. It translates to CASSPGTSHNEQFF.

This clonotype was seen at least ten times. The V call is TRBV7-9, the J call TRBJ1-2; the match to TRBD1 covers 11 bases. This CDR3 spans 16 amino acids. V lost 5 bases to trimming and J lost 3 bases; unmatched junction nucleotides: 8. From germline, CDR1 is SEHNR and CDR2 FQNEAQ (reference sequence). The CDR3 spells CASSAPGTGGDYGYTF. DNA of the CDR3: TGTGCCAGCAGCGCCCCCGGGACAGGGGGAGACTATGGCTACACCTTC.

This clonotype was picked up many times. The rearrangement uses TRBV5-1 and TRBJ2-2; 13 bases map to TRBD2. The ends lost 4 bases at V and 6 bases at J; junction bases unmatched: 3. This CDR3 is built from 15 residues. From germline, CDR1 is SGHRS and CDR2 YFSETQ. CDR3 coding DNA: TGCGCCAGCAGCGGACTAGCGGGAGTGGCCGGGGAGCTGTTTTTT. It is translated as CASSGLAGVAGELFF.

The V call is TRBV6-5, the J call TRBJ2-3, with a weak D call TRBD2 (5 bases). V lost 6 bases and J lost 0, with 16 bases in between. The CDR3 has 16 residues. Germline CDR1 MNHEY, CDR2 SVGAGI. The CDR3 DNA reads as TGTGCCAGCAGGCTATCGGGGTCCGGGAGCACAGATACGCAGTATTTT. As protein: CASRLSGSGSTDTQYF.